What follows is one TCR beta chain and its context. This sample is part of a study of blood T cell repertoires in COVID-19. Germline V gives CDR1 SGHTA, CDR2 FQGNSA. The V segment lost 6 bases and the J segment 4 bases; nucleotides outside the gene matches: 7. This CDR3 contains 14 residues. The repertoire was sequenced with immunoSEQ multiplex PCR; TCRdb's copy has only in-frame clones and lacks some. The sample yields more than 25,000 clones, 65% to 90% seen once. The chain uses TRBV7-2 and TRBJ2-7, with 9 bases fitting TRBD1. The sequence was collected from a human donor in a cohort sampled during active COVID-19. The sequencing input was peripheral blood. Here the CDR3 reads CASSLGTGIYEQYF. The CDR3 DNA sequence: TGTGCCAGCAGTCTCGGGACAGGGATATACGAGCAGTACTTC.